These 20 T cell receptor beta chains originate from one sample sequenced in a study of blood T cell repertoires in COVID-19. Clones were read by immunoSEQ multiplex PCR, and TCRdb kept only the in-frame ones, dropping some. The profile shows around 250,000 clones, 84% of them singletons. Sequenced material: peripheral blood. The source is a human donor in a cohort sampled during active COVID-19.

In nucleotides, the CDR3 is TGTGCCAGTAGCCCCCAAAGTCGGCCCGGGGAGACCCAGTACTTC. Translated: CASSPQSRPGETQYF. The chain employs TRBV19 and TRBJ2-5; no firm D call. V gave up 6 bases and J gave up 5 bases, with 19 bases separating them. The CDR3 runs to 15 residues. CDR1 and CDR2 from the germline V gene are LNHDA and SQIVND (reference sequence).

The rearrangement links TRBV27 to TRBJ2-7, with 8 bases matching TRBD2. The length of the CDR3 is 14 residues. The V segment lost 9 bases and the J segment 4 bases; nucleotides outside the gene matches: 11. The germline CDR1 and CDR2 sequences are MNHEY and SMNVEV (reference sequence). CDR3 in amino acids: CASSDGRGGYEQYF. For the CDR3, the DNA is TGTGCCAGTAGCGACGGGAGGGGGGGATACGAGCAGTACTTC.

CDR3 sequence reads: CASRKGHYNSPLHF. CDR3 sequence (DNA): TGTGCCAGCAGGAAGGGGCACTATAATTCACCCCTCCACTTT. J is TRBJ1-6 and V is TRBV6-5; tentative D call: TRBD1 (5 bases). The CDR3 has 14 amino acids. The germline gives CDR1 MNHEY, CDR2 SVGAGI. The V end lost 6 bases, the J end lost 3 bases, and 9 bases lay between the germline ends.

The chain recombines TRBV9 with TRBJ2-3; D gene ambiguous. The CDR3 covers 15 residues. With 0 bases removed from V and 2 bases from J, the gap between germline ends came to 10 bases. The germline gives CDR1 SGDLS, CDR2 YYNGEE. The CDR3 sequence: CASSVGAVTTDTQYF. The CDR3 DNA is TGTGCCAGCAGCGTAGGGGCAGTGACCACAGATACGCAGTATTTT.

V gene TRBV13 combines with J gene TRBJ1-6; possible D gene TRBD1, 5 bases. The V end lost 0 bases, the J end lost 10 bases, and 10 bases lay between the germline ends. CDR3 length: 14 residues. Germline values: CDR1 PRHDT, CDR2 FYEKMQ (reference sequence). The CDR3 DNA follows: TGTGCCAGCAGCTTAGGGCAGGGCAACTCACCCCTCCACTTT. Its translation: CASSLGQGNSPLHF.

V and J are TRBV27 and TRBJ2-7; 12 nucleotides align to TRBD1. V lost 6 bases and J lost 6; bases outside the gene matches: 12. CDR3 length: 16 amino acids. The germline V gene encodes CDR1 MNHEY and CDR2 SMNVEV (reference sequence). CDR3 amino acids: CASSQISGTGGLEQYF. The CDR3 nucleotides read TGTGCCAGCAGCCAAATCTCCGGGACAGGGGGCCTCGAGCAGTACTTC.

The chain uses TRBV6-4 and TRBJ2-3; TRBD1 might be the D (6 bases). Germline CDR1 reads MRHNA; CDR2 reads SNTAGT. V lost 4 bases to trimming and J lost 2 bases, with 7 bases between them. The CDR3 length is 13 residues. In DNA form, the CDR3 reads TGTGCCAGCAGTGGACAGGCCACAGATACGCAGTATTTT. Protein sequence: CASSGQATDTQYF.

V usage is TRBV6-1 and J usage is TRBJ2-3, with 11 bases fitting TRBD2. Germline lookup yields CDR1 MNHNS and CDR2 SASEGT. Germline trimming cut 4 bases from V and 2 bases from J; bases unmatched to any gene: 5. The length of the CDR3 is 16 residues. CDR3 DNA: TGTGCCAGCAGTGGGGCTAGCGGGGGGCTCACAGATACGCAGTATTTT. Amino acids: CASSGASGGLTDTQYF.

The chain employs TRBV4-2 and TRBJ2-1; TRBD2 matches at 11 bases. The CDR3 length is 20 residues. V shed 0 bases and J 5 bases; nucleotides not matched to a gene: 15. Per germline, CDR1 LGHNA and CDR2 YNFKEQ. CDR3 protein: CASSQEMSSGGLAFNNEQFF. In DNA, the CDR3 is TGTGCCAGCAGCCAAGAGATGTCTAGCGGGGGGCTGGCCTTTAACAATGAGCAGTTCTTC.

The chain joins TRBV5-4 to TRBJ2-6, with 9 bases matching TRBD1. Looked up from germline, CDR1 is SGHNT and CDR2 is YYREEE (reference sequence). V was clipped by 4 bases and J by 1 base; unmatched bases: 9. The CDR3 length is 18 residues. The DNA for the CDR3 is TGTGCCAGCAGCAGCGGACAGGGGCTTCTTTCTGGGGCCAACGTCCTGACTTTC. It encodes CASSSGQGLLSGANVLTF.

This chain uses TRBV29-1 with TRBJ2-2, with 9 bases identical to TRBD2. CDR3 length equals 15 residues. The J segment lost 4 bases and the V segment lost 3 bases, leaving 6 bases of the junction unmatched. CDR1 is SQVTM and CDR2 is ANQGSEA in the germline V gene. The CDR3 is CSVEVLAGPTGELFF. Here the CDR3 DNA reads TGCAGCGTTGAGGTTCTAGCGGGACCCACCGGGGAGCTGTTTTTT.

The chain recombines TRBV24-1 with TRBJ2-1, with D tentatively TRBD2 (6 bases). V was pared by 5 bases and J by 6 bases, with 13 bases between. Germline assignment: CDR1 KGHDR and CDR2 SFDVKD. The CDR3 has 14 amino acids. The CDR3 here is CATSATTSRNEQFF. DNA for the CDR3: TGTGCCACCAGTGCTACGACTAGTCGCAATGAGCAGTTCTTC.

This clone was found once. The rearrangement links TRBV3-1 (or the pseudogene TRBV3-2) to TRBJ2-1, with D perhaps matching TRBD2 (7 bases). There are 15 residues in the CDR3. The V end lost 1 base, the J end lost 7 bases, and 14 bases lay between the germline ends. Germline-derived CDR1 and CDR2 are LGHDT and YNNKEL (reference sequence). The CDR3 DNA reads as TGTGCCAGCAGCCAAGGGGGAGGGGGTTTGAATGAGCAGTTCTTC. It yields the protein CASSQGGGGLNEQFF.

This clone has just one count. V and J are TRBV14 and TRBJ2-7; D unresolved. CDR1 and CDR2 from the germline V gene are SGHDN and FVKESK. This CDR3 spans 13 amino acids. The V end lost 2 bases, the J end lost 4 bases, and 9 bases lay between the germline ends. The CDR3 nucleotides are TGTGCCAGCAGCCAAAAACGGTTTTACGAGCAGTACTTC. As protein: CASSQKRFYEQYF.

The chain employs TRBV23-1 and TRBJ2-2; TRBD1 is a possible D gene (5 bases). TRBV23-1 is flagged as an ORF with uncertain function. The CDR3 is 17 residues long. The germline V and J ends were trimmed by 10 bases and 7 bases, with 28 bases remaining between them. CDR3 amino acids: CATHEDYDRDGVGELFF. The CDR3 DNA is TGCGCCACACATGAGGATTACGACAGAGATGGGGTCGGGGAGCTGTTTTTT.

This chain connects TRBV19 to TRBJ1-1, with 12 bases aligning to TRBD1. Trimming at V came to 5 bases and at J to 2 bases, leaving 6 bases not matched to a gene. The CDR3 has 16 residues. Per the germline V gene, CDR1 is LNHDA and CDR2 is SQIVND (reference sequence). This chain's CDR3 is CASSPGDRGPNTEAFF. The CDR3 DNA follows: TGTGCCAGTAGTCCAGGGGACAGGGGGCCCAACACTGAAGCTTTCTTT.

This chain connects TRBV6-6 to TRBJ1-2; perhaps TRBD1 as D (5 bases). From germline, CDR1 is MNHNY and CDR2 SVGAGI (reference sequence). The CDR3 contains 15 residues. Trimming cost V 2 bases and J 5 bases, with 15 bases left between them. CDR3 amino acids: CASSYGALAGYGYTF. In DNA form, the CDR3 reads TGTGCCAGCAGTTACGGGGCGTTGGCAGGTTATGGCTACACCTTC.

This clone showed up just once. This rearrangement joins TRBV3-1 (or the pseudogene TRBV3-2) to TRBJ2-6; D unclear. Germline CDR1 reads LGHDT; CDR2 reads YNNKEL (reference sequence). V was shortened by 0 bases and J by 0 bases, with 12 bases between the two germline ends. There are 18 residues in the CDR3. CDR3 sequence reads: CASSQDWRVGSGANVLTF. The CDR3, as DNA: TGTGCCAGCAGCCAAGACTGGAGAGTGGGCTCTGGGGCCAACGTCCTGACTTTC.

Details on this clone: Other DNA sequences in this specimen translate into the identical CDR3. The V and J genes are TRBV7-2 and TRBJ2-7; weak D call: TRBD1 (5 bases). Per germline, CDR1 SGHTA and CDR2 FQGNSA. The length of the CDR3 is 14 residues. The V gene lost 2 bases and the J gene lost 2 bases, with 10 bases spanning the gap. The CDR3 here is CASSLQGSPYEQYF. CDR3 bases: TGTGCCAGCAGCTTACAGGGATCCCCCTACGAGCAGTACTTC. The entire variable domain, with the rest obtained from reference TRBV7-2 and TRBJ2-7, is as follows: GAGVSQSPSNKVTEKGKDVELRCDPISGHTALYWYRQSLGQGLEFLIYFQGNSAPDKSGLPSDRFSAERTGGSVSTLTIQRTQQEDSAVYLCASSLQGSPYEQYFGPGTRLTVT.

This sequence joins TRBV4-1 and TRBJ2-7; TRBD2 is a possible D gene (6 bases). Per germline, CDR1 MGHRA and CDR2 YSYEKL. The CDR3 length is 16 residues. V was cut by 0 bases and J by 4 bases, with 16 bases left in between. CDR3 loop: CASSQDPSGQLYEQYF. In DNA, the CDR3 is TGCGCCAGCAGCCAAGATCCCAGCGGGCAACTGTACGAGCAGTACTTC.